Listed here are 20 T cell receptor beta chains from one sample, sequenced in a study of Graves' ophthalmopathy and Graves' hyperthyroidism. Investigators amplified TCR beta CDR3 regions from RNA transcripts. In the first round, RT-PCR was carried out with HTBI primers, and a multiplex PCR formed the second round. TCRdb itself ran the multiplex PCR reads through MiXCR, one entry per CDR3 protein. The sample has about 620,000 distinct CDR3 sequences, roughly 20% seen once; the top ten hold roughly 6.9%. The sample was peripheral blood. These receptor sequences come from a woman between 18 and 30 years old with stable Graves' hyperthyroidism. Some clones in this sample may be carry-over from other donors' samples.

Many counts were recorded for this clonotype. Its ends do not fully match the called genes, so a read error is possible. In DNA, the CDR3 is TGCAGTGCTAGGGGACTAAGTGGAGCCAAAAACATTAAGTACTTC. It translates to CSARGLSGAKNIKYF. V usage is TRBV20-1 and J usage is TRBJ2-4; 7 positions agree with TRBD2. This CDR3 has 15 residues. CDR1 and CDR2 from the germline V gene are DFQATT and SNEGSKA (reference sequence).

Ten or more counts support this clonotype. The chain couples TRBV12-5 to TRBJ1-2; unclear D gene. Germline CDR1 and CDR2: LGHNT and FRNRAP. Trimming took off 5 bases at V and 8 bases at J, with 21 bases between the two ends. The CDR3 runs 15 residues. The DNA of the CDR3 is TGTGCTAGTGGTCTAGGAGGACTCCAGCCAGGAGGCTACACCTTC. Amino acid sequence: CASGLGGLQPGGYTF.

This clonotype was counted at least ten times. V and J are TRBV27 and TRBJ2-7; maybe TRBD2 (6 bases). Germline values: CDR1 MNHEY, CDR2 SMNVEV (reference sequence). The V gene lost 6 bases and the J gene lost 2 bases, with 14 bases spanning the gap. This CDR3 contains 14 residues. CDR3 coding DNA: TGTGCCAGCAGCCCGTTTAGCGGCCCCTACGAGCAGTACTTC. Protein sequence: CASSPFSGPYEQYF.

J is TRBJ2-5 and V is TRBV2; D might be TRBD2 (5 bases). The CDR3 consists of 15 residues. Germline lookup yields CDR1 SNHLY and CDR2 FYNNEI. V lost 2 bases to trimming and J lost 1 base, with 11 bases between them. CDR3 coding DNA: TGTGCCAGCAGTGAACCCCCGGGGATCCAAGAGACCCAGTACTTC. Its protein product is CASSEPPGIQETQYF.

This clonotype is a singleton in its sample. With a much larger clone just one base away, this may be a read error. J is TRBJ1-1 and V is TRBV20-1; unclear D gene. Per germline, CDR1 DFQATT and CDR2 SNEGSKA (reference sequence). The CDR3 extends over 11 amino acids. The CDR3 protein is CSAPDQAEACF. Here the CDR3 DNA reads TGCAGTGCCCCGGACCAGGCTGAAGCTTGCTTT.

The chain is built from TRBV18 and TRBJ2-5, with D possibly TRBD2 on 5 matching bases. In germline, CDR1 is KGHSH, CDR2 LQKENI. The length of the CDR3 is 16 residues. V was shortened by 3 bases and J by 5 bases, with 19 bases between the two germline ends. The CDR3 sequence: CASSPGNTGRVETQYF. The CDR3 DNA is TGTGCCAGCTCACCTGGGAACACGGGAAGAGTGGAGACCCAGTACTTC.

Notes on this clonotype: The junction and the germline gene differ at one end; a read error may be behind it. The chain couples TRBV4-1 to TRBJ1-1; 7 bases agree with TRBD1. The CDR3 has 14 amino acids. Germline assignment: CDR1 MGHRA and CDR2 YSYEKL. For the CDR3, the DNA is TGCGCCAGCAGCCAGACAGGGCGGGGGTCTGAATCTTTCTTT. Its translation: CASSQTGRGSESFF.

The sample holds many counts of this clonotype. V and J are TRBV7-9 and TRBJ1-1; D uncertain. CDR1 and CDR2 (germline): SEHNR, FQNEAQ (reference sequence). This CDR3 is built from 15 residues. Trimming took 1 base from V and 1 from J, leaving 10 bases between them. CDR3 residues: CASSLVPVGNTEAFF. The CDR3 coding sequence is TGTGCCAGCAGCTTAGTCCCCGTCGGGAACACTGAAGCTTTCTTT. The variable domain in full, completed from reference TRBV7-9 and TRBJ1-1, reads DTGVSQNPRHKITKRGQNVTFRCDPISEHNRLYWYRQTLGQGPEFLTYFQNEAQLEKSRLLSDRFSAERPKGSFSTLEIQRTEQGDSAMYLCASSLVPVGNTEAFFGQGTRLTVV.

This clonotype has just a few counts. The V call is TRBV7-3, the J call TRBJ2-7; 7 bases align to TRBD1. Germline V gene data show CDR1 as SGHTA and CDR2 as FQGTGA. The CDR3 has 15 residues. Trimming removed 5 bases from V and 2 bases from J; junction bases left unmatched: 9. The CDR3 DNA sequence: TGTGCCAGCAGCCCGGACAGGCATCAACCCTACGAGCAGTACTTC. Encoded protein: CASSPDRHQPYEQYF.

This clonotype was counted at least ten times. J is TRBJ2-7 and V is TRBV6-2 or TRBV6-3; D is perhaps TRBD2 (6 bases). The CDR3 has 15 residues. Germline V gene data show CDR1 as MNHEY and CDR2 as SVGEGT. Trimming took off 2 bases at V and 0 bases at J, with 11 bases between the two ends. Written as DNA, the CDR3 is TGTGCCAGCAGTTACAGAGGGACTTACTCCTACGAGCAGTACTTC. This encodes CASSYRGTYSYEQYF.

This clonotype was seen many times. The chain links TRBV6-1 to TRBJ1-1; 8 nucleotides align to TRBD1. Germline lookup yields CDR1 MNHNS and CDR2 SASEGT. CDR3 length equals 13 residues. V was clipped by 11 bases and J by 1 base; unmatched bases: 6. Written as DNA, the CDR3 is TGTGCCTCGACGGGACAGGAGAACACTGAAGCTTTCTTT. Translated: CASTGQENTEAFF.

A note on this clonotype: Given a much more abundant clone one base away, this may be a read error. Because it lacks the conserved phenylalanine or tryptophan at the end, this CDR3 is likely a read error. The chain carries TRBV20-1 and TRBJ2-7, with D uncertain. Germline V gene lookup returns CDR1 DFQATT and CDR2 SNEGSKA (reference sequence). This CDR3 comprises 15 residues. As DNA, the CDR3 is TGCAGTGCCAGAGAAGCGAGACCAAGCTCCTACGAGCAGTACCTC. This sequence encodes CSAREARPSSYEQYL.

This clonotype occurred many times. The chain joins TRBV3-1 to TRBJ1-5, with D hard to call. Germline V lookup: CDR1 LGHDT, CDR2 YNNKEL (reference sequence). The V end was cut by 0 bases, the J end by 1 base, with 4 bases between. There are 14 residues in the CDR3. The CDR3 protein is CASSQDPSNQPQHF. The DNA of the CDR3 is TGTGCCAGCAGCCAAGACCCCAGCAATCAGCCCCAGCATTTT. Together with reference TRBV3-1 and TRBJ1-5, the CDR3 gives the full variable domain: DTAVSQTPKYLVTQMGNDKSIKCEQNLGHDTMYWYKQDSKKFLKIMFSYNNKELIINETVPNRFSPKSPDKAHLNLHINSLELGDSAVYFCASSQDPSNQPQHFGDGTRLSIL.

This clonotype was recorded many times. V gene TRBV6-1 combines with J gene TRBJ2-5; TRBD1 matches 9 bases. The CDR3 extends over 12 amino acids. The J segment lost 5 bases and the V segment lost 9 bases, leaving 4 bases of the junction unmatched. Germline CDR1 is MNHNS and CDR2 is SASEGT. DNA of the CDR3: TGTGCCAGTGGACAGGGGATGGAGACCCAGTACTTC. This encodes CASGQGMETQYF.

This clonotype was observed a few times. V usage is TRBV28 and J usage is TRBJ2-7; tentatively, D is TRBD2 (6 bases). The CDR3 covers 12 residues. Germline CDR1 and CDR2: MDHEN and SYDVKM. Trimming pared 6 bases from V and 7 bases from J, leaving 13 bases between. In DNA form, the CDR3 reads TGTGCCAGCAGGGGAGGTAGAGGGGAGCAGTACTTC. Protein product: CASRGGRGEQYF.

This clonotype was seen more than once but under ten times. The chain has TRBV6-1 and TRBJ1-2; D unclear. Germline-derived CDR1 and CDR2 are MNHNS and SASEGT. V was cut by 9 bases and J by 4 bases, with 12 bases left in between. The CDR3 length is 12 residues. As DNA, the CDR3 is TGTGCCAGTAAACGGGAGACCTATGGCTACACCTTC. Translating it yields CASKRETYGYTF.

The V gene is TRBV29-1, the J gene TRBJ2-7; 7 nucleotides line up with TRBD1. Unmatched junction bases numbered 10, after V lost 6 bases and J lost 2 bases. CDR1 and CDR2 from the germline V gene are SQVTM and ANQGSEA. This CDR3 comprises 14 residues. In DNA, the CDR3 is TGCAGCGTCGAGTCGACAGGGAATACCTACGAGCAGTACTTC. It specifies CSVESTGNTYEQYF.

Here the CDR3 DNA reads TGTGCCAGCAGCTTAGTGGCGACAGGGAACGAGCAGTACTTC. Amino acid sequence: CASSLVATGNEQYF. The chain links TRBV6-5 to TRBJ2-7; 7 nucleotides align to TRBD1. CDR1 is MNHEY, CDR2 SVGAGI, per germline. V gave up 6 bases and J gave up 5 bases; unmatched junction bases: 10. The CDR3 has 14 amino acids.

This clonotype has a handful of counts. CDR3 loop: CAMLIGNSPLHF. CDR3 DNA: TGTGCCATGCTAATTGGGAATTCACCCCTCCACTTT. The chain uses TRBV10-3 and TRBJ1-6; D uncertain. Trimming left V 9 bases short and J 7 bases short, with 10 bases between. The CDR3 is 12 amino acids. The V gene's germline CDR1 is ENHRY and CDR2 SYGVKD.

This clonotype has a count of ten or more. The V and J genes are TRBV30 and TRBJ2-5; D not certain. Between the trimmed V and J ends, which lost 4 bases and 5 bases, there was a span of 17 bases. Germline V gives CDR1 GTSNPN, CDR2 SVGIG (reference sequence). This CDR3 region has 14 residues. CDR3 loop: CAWTINLMGETQYF. Here the CDR3 DNA reads TGTGCCTGGACCATCAACCTAATGGGGGAGACCCAGTACTTC.